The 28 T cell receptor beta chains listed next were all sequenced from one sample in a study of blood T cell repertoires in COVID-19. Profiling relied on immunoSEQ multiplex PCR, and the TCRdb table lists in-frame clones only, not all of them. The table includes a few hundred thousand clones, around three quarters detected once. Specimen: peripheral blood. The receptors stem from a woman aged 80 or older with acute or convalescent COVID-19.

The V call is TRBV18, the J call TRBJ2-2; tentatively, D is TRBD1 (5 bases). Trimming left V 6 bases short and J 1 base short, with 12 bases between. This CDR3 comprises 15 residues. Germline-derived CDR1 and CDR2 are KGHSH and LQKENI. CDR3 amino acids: CASSQQGWNTGELFF. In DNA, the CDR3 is TGTGCCAGCTCCCAGCAGGGATGGAACACCGGGGAGCTGTTTTTT.

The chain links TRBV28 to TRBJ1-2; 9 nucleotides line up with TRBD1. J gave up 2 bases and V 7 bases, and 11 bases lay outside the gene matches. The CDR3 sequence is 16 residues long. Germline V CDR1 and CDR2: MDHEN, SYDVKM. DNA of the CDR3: TGTGCCAGCAACGACAGGGGGGCCCTAGGGAACTATGGCTACACCTTC. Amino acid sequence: CASNDRGALGNYGYTF.

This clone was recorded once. CDR3 DNA: TGTGCCAGTCAGGGGGGAGGCACTGAAGCTTTCTTT. Residues: CASQGGGTEAFF. This chain joins TRBV19 and TRBJ1-1, with 7 bases fitting TRBD1. This CDR3 has 12 residues. Trimming at V came to 8 bases and at J to 4 bases, leaving 4 bases not matched to a gene. CDR1 is LNHDA, CDR2 SQIVND, per germline (reference sequence).

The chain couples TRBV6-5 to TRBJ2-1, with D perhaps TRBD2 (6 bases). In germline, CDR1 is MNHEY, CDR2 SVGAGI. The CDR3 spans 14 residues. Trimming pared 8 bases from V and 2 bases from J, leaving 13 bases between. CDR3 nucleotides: TGTGCCAGCTGGATGGCGGGAACCTACAATGAGCAGTTCTTC. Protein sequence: CASWMAGTYNEQFF.

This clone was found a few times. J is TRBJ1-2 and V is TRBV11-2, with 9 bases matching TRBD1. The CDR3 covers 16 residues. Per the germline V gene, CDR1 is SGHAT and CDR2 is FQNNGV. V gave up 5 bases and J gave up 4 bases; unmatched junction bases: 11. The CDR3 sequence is CASSPVRDRVGYGYTF. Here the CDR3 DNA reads TGTGCCAGCAGCCCAGTCCGGGACAGGGTAGGCTATGGCTACACCTTC.

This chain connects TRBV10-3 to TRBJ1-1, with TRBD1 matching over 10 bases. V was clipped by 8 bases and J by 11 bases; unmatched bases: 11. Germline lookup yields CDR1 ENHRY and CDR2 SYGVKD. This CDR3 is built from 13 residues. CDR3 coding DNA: TGTGCCATCGGCGGGGACAGGGGAGTGGGTGCTTTCTTT. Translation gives CAIGGDRGVGAFF.

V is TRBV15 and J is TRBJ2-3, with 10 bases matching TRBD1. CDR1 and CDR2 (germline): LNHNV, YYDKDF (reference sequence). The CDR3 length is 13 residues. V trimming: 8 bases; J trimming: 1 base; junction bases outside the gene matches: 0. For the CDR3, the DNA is TGTGCCACCGGACAGGGGGGCACAGATACGCAGTATTTT. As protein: CATGQGGTDTQYF. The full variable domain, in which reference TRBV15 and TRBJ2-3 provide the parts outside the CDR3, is DAMVIQNPRYQVTQFGKPVTLSCSQTLNHNVMYWYQQKSSQAPKLLFHYYDKDFNNEADTPDNFQSRRPNTSFCFLDIRSPGLGDTAMYLCATGQGGTDTQYFGPGTRLTVL.

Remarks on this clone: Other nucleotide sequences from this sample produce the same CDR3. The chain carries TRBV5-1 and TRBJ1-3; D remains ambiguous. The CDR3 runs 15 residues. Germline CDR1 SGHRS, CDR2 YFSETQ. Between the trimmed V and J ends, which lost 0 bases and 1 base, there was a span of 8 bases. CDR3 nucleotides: TGCGCCAGCAGCTTGGTTCCAGGTTCTGGAAACACCATATATTTT. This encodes CASSLVPGSGNTIYF.

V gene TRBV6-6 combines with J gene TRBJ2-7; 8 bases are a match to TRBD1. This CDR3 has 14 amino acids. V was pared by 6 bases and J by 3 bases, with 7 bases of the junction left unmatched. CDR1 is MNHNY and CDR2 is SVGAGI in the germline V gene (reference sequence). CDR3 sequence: CASSPDRVDYEQYF. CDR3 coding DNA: TGTGCCAGCAGCCCGGACAGGGTTGACTACGAGCAGTACTTC.

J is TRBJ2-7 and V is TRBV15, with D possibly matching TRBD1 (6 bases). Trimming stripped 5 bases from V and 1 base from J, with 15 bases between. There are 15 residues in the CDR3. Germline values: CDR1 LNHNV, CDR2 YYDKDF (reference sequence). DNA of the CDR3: TGTGCCACCAGCGTCGGTGGACAGTATTCCTACGAGCAGTACTTC. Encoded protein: CATSVGGQYSYEQYF. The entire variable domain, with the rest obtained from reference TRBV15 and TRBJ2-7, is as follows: DAMVIQNPRYQVTQFGKPVTLSCSQTLNHNVMYWYQQKSSQAPKLLFHYYDKDFNNEADTPDNFQSRRPNTSFCFLDIRSPGLGDTAMYLCATSVGGQYSYEQYFGPGTRLTVT.

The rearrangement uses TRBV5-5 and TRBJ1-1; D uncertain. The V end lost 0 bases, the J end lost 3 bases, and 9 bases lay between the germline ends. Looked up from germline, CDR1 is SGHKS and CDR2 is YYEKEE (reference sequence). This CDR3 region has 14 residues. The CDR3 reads CASSLGRGDTEAFF. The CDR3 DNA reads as TGTGCCAGCAGCTTGGGGCGGGGAGACACTGAAGCTTTCTTT.

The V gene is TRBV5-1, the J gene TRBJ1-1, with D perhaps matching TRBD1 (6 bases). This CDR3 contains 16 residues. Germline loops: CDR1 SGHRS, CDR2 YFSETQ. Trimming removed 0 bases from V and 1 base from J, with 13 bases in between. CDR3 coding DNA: TGCGCCAGCAGCTTGGGGCGGGGGCTACAGAACACTGAAGCTTTCTTT. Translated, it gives CASSLGRGLQNTEAFF.

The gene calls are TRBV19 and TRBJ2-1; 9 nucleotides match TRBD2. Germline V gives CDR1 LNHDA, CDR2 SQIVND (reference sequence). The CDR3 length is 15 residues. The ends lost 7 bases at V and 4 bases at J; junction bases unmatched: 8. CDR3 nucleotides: TGTGCCAGTACTACCAGCGGGGGGCCATACAATGAGCAGTTCTTC. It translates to CASTTSGGPYNEQFF.

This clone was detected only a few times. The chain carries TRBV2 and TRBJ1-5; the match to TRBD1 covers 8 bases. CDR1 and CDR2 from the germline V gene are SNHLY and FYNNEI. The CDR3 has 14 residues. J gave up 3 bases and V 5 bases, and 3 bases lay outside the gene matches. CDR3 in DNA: TGTGCCAGCAGTCAGGGGGCCCTCAATCAGCCCCAGCATTTT. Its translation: CASSQGALNQPQHF.

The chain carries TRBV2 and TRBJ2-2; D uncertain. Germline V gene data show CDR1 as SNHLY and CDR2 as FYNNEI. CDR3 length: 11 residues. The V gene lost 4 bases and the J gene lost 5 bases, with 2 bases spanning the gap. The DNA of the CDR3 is TGTGCCAGCAGTGCGACCGGGGAGCTGTTTTTT. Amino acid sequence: CASSATGELFF.

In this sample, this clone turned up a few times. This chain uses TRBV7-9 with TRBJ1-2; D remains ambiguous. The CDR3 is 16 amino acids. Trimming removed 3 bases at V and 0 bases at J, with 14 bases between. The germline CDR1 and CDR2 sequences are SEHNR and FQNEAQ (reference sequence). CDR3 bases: TGTGCCAGCAGCTTCCACACGGGTCAATCTAACTATGGCTACACCTTC. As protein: CASSFHTGQSNYGYTF.

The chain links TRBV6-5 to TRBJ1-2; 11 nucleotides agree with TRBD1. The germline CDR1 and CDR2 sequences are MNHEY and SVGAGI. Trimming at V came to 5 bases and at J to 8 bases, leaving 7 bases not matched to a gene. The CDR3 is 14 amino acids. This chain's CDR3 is CASSTWTGGEGYTF. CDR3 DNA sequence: TGTGCCAGCAGTACCTGGACAGGGGGCGAAGGCTACACCTTC.

CDR3 sequence: CASSLDTTAGTGTPRGYTF. CDR3 bases: TGTGCCAGCAGCTTAGATACCACGGCGGGGACAGGGACGCCTCGGGGCTACACCTTC. The chain links TRBV7-6 to TRBJ1-2; the match to TRBD1 covers 9 bases. This CDR3 region has 19 residues. V shed 1 base, J shed 8 bases, and the junction held 20 bases outside the gene matches. CDR1 and CDR2 from the germline V gene are SGHVS and FNYEAQ.

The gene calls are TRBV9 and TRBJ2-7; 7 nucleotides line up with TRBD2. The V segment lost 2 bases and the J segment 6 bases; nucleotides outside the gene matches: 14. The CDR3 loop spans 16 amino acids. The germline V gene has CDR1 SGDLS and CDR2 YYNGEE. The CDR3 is CASSVSYGKGGSEQYF. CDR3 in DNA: TGTGCCAGCAGCGTCAGTTATGGCAAGGGAGGGAGCGAGCAGTACTTC.

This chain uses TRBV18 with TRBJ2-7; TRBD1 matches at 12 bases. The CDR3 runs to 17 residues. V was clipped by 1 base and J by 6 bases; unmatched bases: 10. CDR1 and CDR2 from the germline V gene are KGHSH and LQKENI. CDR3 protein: CASSPLGPGQGALEQYF. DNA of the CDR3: TGTGCCAGCTCACCACTGGGCCCGGGACAGGGGGCCCTCGAGCAGTACTTC.

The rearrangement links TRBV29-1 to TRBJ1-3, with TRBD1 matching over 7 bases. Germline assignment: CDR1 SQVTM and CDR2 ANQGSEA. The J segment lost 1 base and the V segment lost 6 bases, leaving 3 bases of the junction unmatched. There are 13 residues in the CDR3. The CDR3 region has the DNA TGCAGCGTCCAACAGGGGTCTGGAAACACCATATATTTT. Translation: CSVQQGSGNTIYF.

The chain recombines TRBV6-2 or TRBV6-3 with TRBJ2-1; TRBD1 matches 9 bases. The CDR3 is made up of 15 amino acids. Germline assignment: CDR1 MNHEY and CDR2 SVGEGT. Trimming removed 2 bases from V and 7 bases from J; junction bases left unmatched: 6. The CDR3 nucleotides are TGTGCCAGCAGTTACGGAGGACAGGGGAAGAATGAGCAGTTCTTC. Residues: CASSYGGQGKNEQFF.

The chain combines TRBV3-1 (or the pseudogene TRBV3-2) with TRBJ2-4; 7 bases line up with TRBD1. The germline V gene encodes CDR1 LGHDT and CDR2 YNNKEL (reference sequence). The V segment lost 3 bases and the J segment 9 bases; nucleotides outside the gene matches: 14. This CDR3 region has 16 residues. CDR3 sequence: CASSHKNRGYRAIQYF. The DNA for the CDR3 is TGTGCCAGCAGCCATAAAAACAGGGGATACCGGGCCATTCAGTACTTC.

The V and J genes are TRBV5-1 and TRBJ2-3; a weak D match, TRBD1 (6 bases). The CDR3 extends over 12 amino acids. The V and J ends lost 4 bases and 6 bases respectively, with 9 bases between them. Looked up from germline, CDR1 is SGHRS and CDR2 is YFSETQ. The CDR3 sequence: CASSATGDTQYF. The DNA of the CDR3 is TGCGCCAGCAGCGCCACAGGGGATACGCAGTATTTT.

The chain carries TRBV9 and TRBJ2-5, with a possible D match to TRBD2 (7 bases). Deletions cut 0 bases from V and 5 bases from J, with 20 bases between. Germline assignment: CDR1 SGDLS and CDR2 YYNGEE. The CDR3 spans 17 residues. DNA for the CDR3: TGTGCCAGCAGCGTAGGGGGGGGCTCACAGAGTGCGGAGACCCAGTACTTC. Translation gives CASSVGGGSQSAETQYF. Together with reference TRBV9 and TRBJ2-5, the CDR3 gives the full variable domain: DSGVTQTPKHLITATGQRVTLRCSPRSGDLSVYWYQQSLDQGLQFLIQYYNGEERAKGNILERFSAQQFPDLHSELNLSSLELGDSALYFCASSVGGGSQSAETQYFGPGTRLLVL.

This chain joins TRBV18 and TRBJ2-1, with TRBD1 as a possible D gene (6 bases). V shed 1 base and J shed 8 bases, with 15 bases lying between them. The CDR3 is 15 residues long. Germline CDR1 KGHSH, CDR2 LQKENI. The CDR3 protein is CASSPQGEGRHEQFF. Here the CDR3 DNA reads TGTGCCAGCTCACCACAGGGGGAAGGTAGGCATGAGCAGTTCTTC.

CDR3 in amino acids: CASSRTGGDNQPQHF. Written as DNA, the CDR3 is TGCGCCAGCAGCCGAACGGGTGGAGATAATCAGCCCCAGCATTTT. The chain uses TRBV4-1 and TRBJ1-5, with no clear D. The germline V gene has CDR1 MGHRA and CDR2 YSYEKL. The CDR3 length is 15 residues. V lost 4 bases and J 4 bases, leaving 14 bases between the germline ends.

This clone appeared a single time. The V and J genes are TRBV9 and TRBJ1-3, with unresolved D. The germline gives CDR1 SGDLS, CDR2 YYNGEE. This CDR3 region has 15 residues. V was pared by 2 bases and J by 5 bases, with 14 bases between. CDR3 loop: CASSVLADRRNTIYF. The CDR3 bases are TGTGCCAGCAGCGTGCTAGCTGACCGAAGAAACACCATATATTTT.